The rows below give T cell receptor beta chains drawn from one sample of a study of OX40 agonist ivuxolimab in advanced cancers. The protocol was immunoSEQ multiplex PCR, while the TCRdb copy is restricted to in-frame clones and leaves out a portion. The sample holds 55,000 to 80,000 clones; 86% are singletons and the top ten take roughly 1.1%. This specimen was CD4+ or CD8+ T cells sorted from blood, taken in a trial of the OX40 agonist ivuxolimab. The receptors come from an adult with an advanced solid tumor such as melanoma, head and neck, liver or kidney cancer. Both conserved end residues are part of each CDR3. A D gene is named only where the DNA matches it firmly. The size entry is marked missing in some rows and otherwise reads once, few, many or a size class.

clone_size | j_call | d_call | v_call | cdr3_nt | cdr3_aa
NA | TRBJ2-3 | TRBD2 | TRBV6-5 | TGTGCCAGCAGTTACCCGACTAGCGCCCGCACAGATACGCAGTATTTT | CASSYPTSARTDTQYF
NA | TRBJ2-1 | NA | TRBV4-2 | TGTGCCAGCAGCCAAGGAATTGGAGGGAGCTCCTACAATGAGCAGTTCTTC | CASSQGIGGSSYNEQFF
medium-sized | TRBJ1-2 | TRBD1 | TRBV14 | TGTGCCAGCAGCCTACAGGGGGCAGGTGGCTACACCTTC | CASSLQGAGGYTF
NA | TRBJ2-7 | NA | TRBV7-2 | TGTGCCAGCAGCTTAGGGCAGATTGGCTCCTACAAGCAGTACTTC | CASSLGQIGSYKQYF
once | TRBJ1-5 | NA | TRBV6-1 | TGTGCCAGCAGTGACTTTAATCAGCCCCAGCATTTT | CASSDFNQPQHF
NA | TRBJ2-5 | NA | TRBV11-2 | TGTGCCAGCAGCTTAGGGGAAATGGAGACCCAGTACTTC | CASSLGEMETQYF
NA | TRBJ1-1 | NA | TRBV30 | TGTGCCTGGAGTAGAGGAGCGAACACTGAAGCTTTCTTT | CAWSRGANTEAFF
NA | TRBJ1-3 | TRBD1 | TRBV19 | TGTGCCAGCATGGACCAGGGGGCTGGAAACACCATATATTTT | CASMDQGAGNTIYF
NA | TRBJ1-4 | NA | TRBV18 | TGTGCCAGCTCTGCCACAGGGCATGTTGGTGAAAAACTGTTTTTT | CASSATGHVGEKLFF
NA | TRBJ1-2 | NA | TRBV28 | TGTGCCAGCAGTTTATACCTAAGCCCGAAGGGCTACACCTTC | CASSLYLSPKGYTF
NA | TRBJ2-2 | NA | TRBV4-3 | TGCGCCAGCAGCCAAGAATTGCTAACCGGGGAGCTGTTTTTT | CASSQELLTGELFF
few | TRBJ2-3 | NA | TRBV18 | TGTGCCAGCTCACCATCAGGGGATACGCAGTATTTT | CASSPSGDTQYF
NA | TRBJ2-1 | NA | TRBV27 | TGTGCCAGCAGTTTACGCCGACTAGATTTGAATGAGCAGTTCTTC | CASSLRRLDLNEQFF
once | TRBJ1-1 | NA | TRBV19 | TGTGCCAGTAGTTCTCAGGGAAGCGACACTGAAGCTTTCTTT | CASSSQGSDTEAFF
NA | TRBJ2-7 | TRBD1 | TRBV27 | TGTGCCAGCAGTTTATCGACAGGGACCTACGAGCAGTACTTC | CASSLSTGTYEQYF
NA | TRBJ1-1 | NA | TRBV10-3 | TGTGCCATCAGGACGGACCTGAACACTGAAGCTTTCTTT | CAIRTDLNTEAFF
NA | TRBJ2-2 | TRBD2 | TRBV5-1 | TGCGCCAGCAGCTTGGCTACCGGGGGGTGGACCGGGGAGCTGTTTTTT | CASSLATGGWTGELFF
NA | TRBJ2-6 | NA | TRBV5-1 | TGCGCCAGCAGCTTGGGGTCCGGGACGGTGAGAGTTTTATCCAACGTCCTGACTTTC | CASSLGSGTVRVLSNVLTF
NA | TRBJ1-3 | NA | TRBV6-6 | TGTGCCAGCAGTCAGCCTAGGGGGTCTGGAAACACCATATATTTT | CASSQPRGSGNTIYF
few | TRBJ2-3 | NA | TRBV7-2 | TGTGCCAGCAGCTTAGTCGGGTTCGGCACAGATACGCAGTATTTT | CASSLVGFGTDTQYF
NA | TRBJ2-7 | NA | TRBV7-2 | TGTGCCAGCAGCCCTGGGACATCTACCTACGAGCAGTACTTC | CASSPGTSTYEQYF
NA | TRBJ1-1 | TRBD1 | TRBV7-8 | TGTGCCAGCAGCTCAGTTGGACAGGGGGCGCGAACTGAAGCTTTCTTT | CASSSVGQGARTEAFF
NA | TRBJ1-3 | NA | TRBV30 | TGTGCCTGGATCGGGGAATACGCGGGAGATTCTGGAAACACCATATATTTT | CAWIGEYAGDSGNTIYF
once | TRBJ2-1 | TRBD2 | TRBV28 | TGTGCCAGCAGTCCCACACTAGCGGGGGGAGAGCAGTTCTTC | CASSPTLAGGEQFF
NA | TRBJ2-1 | TRBD1 | TRBV10-2 | TGCGCCGCAGCCAGGGACAGTACCTTCGGGGAGCAGTTCTTC | CAAARDSTFGEQFF
NA | TRBJ2-7 | NA | TRBV19 | TGTGCCAGTAGTATCCCCCTCCACGAGCAGTACTTC | CASSIPLHEQYF
NA | TRBJ1-5 | NA | TRBV7-9 | TGTGCCAGCAGCTTGTCCGAAAATCAGCCCCAGCATTTT | CASSLSENQPQHF
NA | TRBJ2-3 | NA | TRBV2 | TGTGCCAGCAGACTAGCAGGGGCAGATACGCAGTATTTT | CASRLAGADTQYF
NA | TRBJ1-5 | NA | TRBV28 | TGTGCCAGCTCAGTCCTAGTGGAGCCCCAGCATTTT | CASSVLVEPQHF
NA | TRBJ2-2 | TRBD2 | TRBV6-5 | TGTGCCAGCTGCTCGGGAGGATACACCGGGGAGCTGTTTTTT | CASCSGGYTGELFF
NA | TRBJ2-1 | TRBD2 | TRBV27 | TGTGCCAGCAGTTTTTCTCGGGAGGGTGAGCAGTTCTTC | CASSFSREGEQFF
NA | TRBJ2-3 | TRBD2 | TRBV7-2 | TGTGCCAGCAGCTTAGCGGGGGGACTAGGAGATACGCAGTATTTT | CASSLAGGLGDTQYF
NA | TRBJ1-5 | NA | TRBV28 | TGTGCCAGCAGTTTATTGGACAGCAATCAGCCCCAGCATTTT | CASSLLDSNQPQHF
NA | TRBJ1-5 | NA | TRBV7-9 | TGTGCCAGCAGCTTAGCCTCCAGCGTTCAGCCCCAGCATTTT | CASSLASSVQPQHF
NA | TRBJ2-1 | TRBD2 | TRBV5-1 | TGCGCCAGCAGCCCGGGACTAGTGAACAATGAGCAGTTCTTC | CASSPGLVNNEQFF
NA | TRBJ2-3 | TRBD2 | TRBV30 | TGTGCCTGGAGTGTCACTAGCGGGAGTATTGCAGATACGCAGTATTTT | CAWSVTSGSIADTQYF
NA | TRBJ2-4 | TRBD2 | TRBV29-1 | TGCAGCGTTGAAGGAGTGGCGACTAGCGGGACCAAAAACATTCAGTACTTC | CSVEGVATSGTKNIQYF
NA | TRBJ1-2 | NA | TRBV28 | TGTGCCAGCACCGGAGGCAGGGGTAACTATGGCTACACCTTC | CASTGGRGNYGYTF
few | TRBJ1-1 | NA | TRBV30 | TGTGCCTGGAGTGTTCTGTATGAGAACACTGAAGCTTTCTTT | CAWSVLYENTEAFF
few | TRBJ2-5 | NA | TRBV5-6 | TGTGCCAGCAGCCTAAACACGGTTGGGGAGACCCAGTACTTC | CASSLNTVGETQYF
NA | TRBJ1-5 | TRBD1 | TRBV30 | TGTGCCTGGAGTGCCTCGGGACAGGGTCTTAATCAGCCCCAGCATTTT | CAWSASGQGLNQPQHF
NA | TRBJ1-5 | NA | TRBV4-2 | TGTGCCAGCAGCCAAGTGGGTGAGGTTGGCCAGCCCCAGCATTTT | CASSQVGEVGQPQHF
NA | TRBJ1-6 | NA | TRBV28 | TGTGCCAGCAGTTTATTTTTGGGCCAACCCCTCCACTTT | CASSLFLGQPLHF
once | TRBJ2-7 | TRBD1 | TRBV10-3 | TGTGCCATCAGTGGGGACAGGGGCTCCTACGAGCAGTACTTC | CAISGDRGSYEQYF
NA | TRBJ2-7 | NA | TRBV5-4 | TGTGCCAGCAGCTCGGCGACGGGGGCAGCCTACGAGCAGTACTTC | CASSSATGAAYEQYF
NA | TRBJ2-5 | NA | TRBV7-2 | TGTGCCAGCAGCAACGGGCAGGCTTCTCAGGACCAGTACTTC | CASSNGQASQDQYF
few | TRBJ2-3 | TRBD2 | TRBV5-1 | TGCGCCAGCAGCTTGGCCCGGAGCGGGGGGGCAGATACGCAGTATTTT | CASSLARSGGADTQYF
once | TRBJ2-7 | TRBD2 | TRBV27 | TGTGCCAGCATAGCGGGAGTGAGTGGCGAGCAGTACTTC | CASIAGVSGEQYF
NA | TRBJ1-5 | NA | TRBV28 | TGTGCCAGCAGGGTAAATAGCAATCAGCCCCAGCATTTT | CASRVNSNQPQHF
NA | TRBJ2-6 | TRBD1 | TRBV27 | TGTGCCAGCAGCCGGGACAGGGGCTCTGGGGCCAACGTCCTGACTTTC | CASSRDRGSGANVLTF
NA | TRBJ2-7 | TRBD2 | TRBV7-2 | TGTGCCAGCAGCGAAGTTGGCGGGAGCTCCTACGAGCAGTACTTC | CASSEVGGSSYEQYF
NA | TRBJ2-5 | TRBD2 | TRBV6-5 | TGTGCCAGCAGAGGACTAGCGACACAAGAGACCCAGTACTTC | CASRGLATQETQYF
few | TRBJ1-1 | NA | TRBV5-4 | TGTGCCGCGGCGGGGGCGCTGAACACTGAAGCTTTCTTT | CAAAGALNTEAFF
NA | TRBJ2-1 | TRBD2 | TRBV5-1 | TGCGCCAGCAGCTTGGGACTAGCGGGAGCTTACAATGAGCAGTTCTTC | CASSLGLAGAYNEQFF
NA | TRBJ1-2 | NA | TRBV7-9 | TGTGCCAGCAGCCCTTCATCAGGGGTCTATGGCTACACCTTC | CASSPSSGVYGYTF
NA | TRBJ1-1 | NA | TRBV10-3 | TGTGCCGCATTTGGGGCGGCGAACACTGAAGCTTTCTTT | CAAFGAANTEAFF
NA | TRBJ1-1 | TRBD1 | TRBV6-5 | TGTGCCAGCAGTTACCAGGACAGGGGGCTAAAAGCTTTCTTT | CASSYQDRGLKAFF
NA | TRBJ1-1 | TRBD1 | TRBV15 | TGTGCCACCAGCAGGGGACAGGCGAACACTGAAGCTTTCTTT | CATSRGQANTEAFF
NA | TRBJ2-3 | TRBD2 | TRBV18 | TGTGCCAGCTCTCGTCCGGGAGGGACAGATACGCAGTATTTT | CASSRPGGTDTQYF